The following is a T cell receptor (beta chain) sequence with its context. Antigen: not known. The table came from immunoSEQ multiplex PCR; TCRdb's copy has only in-frame clones and leaves some out. The sample shows some 78,000 clones, approximately 83% of them seen only once. This specimen belongs to a study of radiotherapy plus CTLA-4 blockade in lung cancer. Broader study findings: Response, reportedly, was best predicted by interferon-beta along with early blood T cell clone dynamics. Clones of tumor-derived TCRs expanded in blood after radiotherapy plus ipilimumab.

This CDR3 contains 12 residues. V was shortened by 6 bases and J by 12 bases, with 15 bases between the two germline ends. Germline V gene lookup returns CDR1 MDHEN and CDR2 SYDVKM. Focal radiation plus CTLA-4 blockade with ipilimumab was given to patients with chemo-refractory metastatic non-small-cell lung cancer. This TCR came from a human donor with non-small cell lung cancer who had a partial response to radiotherapy plus ipilimumab. The chain recombines TRBV28 with TRBJ2-1; TRBD2 might be the D (5 bases). The sequenced sample was peripheral blood, obtained from a patient treated with radiotherapy plus ipilimumab. CDR3 protein: CASRTAGVVQFF. As DNA, the CDR3 is TGTGCCAGCAGAACTGCCGGGGTGGTGCAGTTCTTC.